This TCR beta chain derives from a study of blood T cell repertoires in COVID-19. Turning to the study itself: COVID-19 samples from acute and convalescent phases originated in the United States, Italy and Spain. The analysed material was cDNA or gDNA that came from T cells, B-cell-depleted T cells, or PBMCs.

In germline, CDR1 is SQVTM, CDR2 ANQGSEA. V lost 3 bases and J lost 2; bases outside the gene matches: 3. The CDR3 has 13 residues. Enrollees, about 18 to 95 years old, lived in roughly 24 US areas. Clinical history reported by participants formed the basis on which cohorts were assigned. Produced via immunoSEQ multiplex PCR; TCRdb's table is partial and in-frame only. The sample has some 270,000 clones, 85% seen once. The sequence came from a woman aged 50 to 65 with acute COVID-19. The chain joins TRBV29-1 to TRBJ2-5; 7 bases are a match to TRBD2. Sequences were obtained from PBMCs or T cells enriched from blood (not recorded which). CDR3 DNA: TGCAGCGTTGAGGGGGGGAATCAAGAGACCCAGTACTTC. Translated, it gives CSVEGGNQETQYF. The full variable domain, completed using reference TRBV29-1 and TRBJ2-5, is SAVISQKPSRDICQRGTSLTIQCQVDSQVTMMFWYRQQPGQSLTLIATANQGSEATYESGFVIDKFPISRPNLTFSTLTVSNMSPEDSSIYLCSVEGGNQETQYFGPGTRLLVL.